Presented here are 18 T cell receptor beta chains from one specimen sequenced in a study of T cell changes during pregnancy in multiple sclerosis. The repertoire was sequenced with immunoSEQ multiplex PCR; TCRdb's copy has only in-frame clones and lacks some. The data contain more than 95,000 clones, roughly nine tenths of them singletons. The sample consisted of peripheral blood, taken after pregnancy. These receptor sequences come from a female donor with multiple sclerosis, enrolled in a pregnancy study.

The chain joins TRBV9 to TRBJ2-7; 8 positions agree with TRBD2. CDR3 length: 13 amino acids. CDR1 is SGDLS and CDR2 is YYNGEE in the germline V gene. V lost 2 bases, J lost 7 bases, and 5 bases stayed unmatched. The CDR3 region is CASSVGLAREQYF. The CDR3 coding sequence is TGTGCCAGCAGCGTCGGACTAGCTCGTGAGCAGTACTTC.

The chain employs TRBV27 and TRBJ2-1; 8 bases fit TRBD1. Germline V gene data show CDR1 as MNHEY and CDR2 as SMNVEV (reference sequence). With 6 bases clipped from V and 6 bases from J, the junction kept 4 bases outside the gene matches. This CDR3 is built from 13 residues. This chain's CDR3 is CASRADRGNEQFF. The CDR3 nucleotides are TGTGCCAGCAGGGCCGACAGGGGCAATGAGCAGTTCTTC.

The J gene is TRBJ2-7, the V gene TRBV7-2, with TRBD1 identical over 8 bases. V gave up 4 bases and J gave up 4 bases; unmatched junction bases: 9. From germline, CDR1 is SGHTA and CDR2 FQGNSA. This CDR3 is built from 15 residues. DNA of the CDR3: TGTGCCAGCAGCTCTCCGGGGGACAGGTTGTACGAGCAGTACTTC. This codes for CASSSPGDRLYEQYF.

CDR3 sequence reads: CASSRGGREKLFF. CDR3 in DNA: TGTGCCAGCAGCCGAGGGGGAAGGGAAAAACTGTTTTTT. The V gene is TRBV7-7, the J gene TRBJ1-4, with D possibly TRBD1 on 6 matching bases. Germline V gene data show CDR1 as SSHAT and CDR2 as FNYEAQ (reference sequence). V was shortened by 5 bases and J by 8 bases, with 12 bases between the two germline ends. The CDR3 sequence is 13 residues long.

This clone was counted a few times. CDR3 residues: CASSPQGLNTEAFF. The CDR3 DNA reads as TGTGCCAGCAGCCCACAGGGTTTGAACACTGAAGCTTTCTTT. The genes are TRBV7-3 and TRBJ1-1; maybe TRBD1 (6 bases). The CDR3 has 14 amino acids. CDR1 SGHTA and CDR2 FQGTGA come from the germline V gene. Trimming removed 5 bases from V and 0 bases from J, with 10 bases in between.

The chain uses TRBV6-1 and TRBJ1-3; 7 positions match TRBD1. Germline CDR1 is MNHNS and CDR2 is SASEGT. J lost 2 bases, V lost 8 bases, and 6 bases had no gene match. The CDR3 consists of 14 residues. The CDR3 DNA is TGTGCCAGCGAAACCGGGACAGCTGGAAACACCATATATTTT. Amino acids: CASETGTAGNTIYF.

The chain combines TRBV25-1 with TRBJ2-7; possible D gene TRBD2, 6 bases. Germline V gene sequence: CDR1 MGHDK, CDR2 SYGVNS. Trimming removed 6 bases from V and 7 bases from J, with 25 bases in between. The CDR3 loop spans 16 amino acids. As DNA, the CDR3 is TGTGCCAGCAGCTCGAACGCGGGACCGCACTGGGGAGAGCAGTACTTC. It codes for CASSSNAGPHWGEQYF.

The CDR3 nucleotides are TGCGCCAGCAGCTACCTTAGCGGGGGGAGCACAGATACGCAGTATTTT. Amino acids: CASSYLSGGSTDTQYF. The V call is TRBV5-1, the J call TRBJ2-3; 10 bases fit TRBD2. The CDR3 extends over 16 amino acids. V dropped 3 bases and J dropped 0; count of bases not matched to a gene: 4. CDR1 and CDR2 (germline): SGHRS, YFSETQ.

This chain links TRBV5-1 with TRBJ2-7; unclear D gene. The CDR3 length is 14 residues. V lost 0 bases and J lost 1, with 8 bases in between. Germline lookup yields CDR1 SGHRS and CDR2 YFSETQ. In DNA, the CDR3 is TGCGCCAGCAGCTTGGACAGCCCGTCCTACGAGCAGTACTTC. Translated, it gives CASSLDSPSYEQYF. Together with reference TRBV5-1 and TRBJ2-7, the CDR3 gives the full variable domain: KAGVTQTPRYLIKTRGQQVTLSCSPISGHRSVSWYQQTPGQGLQFLFEYFSETQRNKGNFPGRFSGRQFSNSRSEMNVSTLELGDSALYLCASSLDSPSYEQYFGPGTRLTVT.

The chain joins TRBV7-9 to TRBJ1-2, with D unresolved. CDR1 and CDR2 from the germline V gene are SEHNR and FQNEAQ (reference sequence). V was cut by 4 bases and J by 0 bases, with 9 bases left in between. The CDR3 spans 14 residues. CDR3 in DNA: TGTGCCAGCAGCTCAGGCTATACTAACTATGGCTACACCTTC. Protein: CASSSGYTNYGYTF.

The chain recombines TRBV27 with TRBJ1-3, with 7 bases matching TRBD1. Per the germline V gene, CDR1 is MNHEY and CDR2 is SMNVEV (reference sequence). The CDR3 has 18 amino acids. The V segment lost 2 bases and the J segment 3 bases; nucleotides outside the gene matches: 13. In DNA, the CDR3 is TGTGCCAGCAGTTTAACTCCCAGACAGGGCATGGATGGAAACACCATATATTTT. It is translated as CASSLTPRQGMDGNTIYF.

V is TRBV4-3 and J is TRBJ2-2; D gene unclear. V was shortened by 7 bases and J by 2 bases, with 11 bases between the two germline ends. CDR1 and CDR2 from the germline V gene are LGHNA and YSLEER. This CDR3 is built from 14 residues. CDR3 in DNA: TGCGCCAGCACCCCGACGACAAACACCGGGGAGCTGTTTTTT. It codes for CASTPTTNTGELFF.

This rearrangement joins TRBV18 to TRBJ2-5; 9 bases align to TRBD1. V dropped 2 bases and J dropped 4; count of bases not matched to a gene: 5. Germline V lookup: CDR1 KGHSH, CDR2 LQKENI. The length of the CDR3 is 15 residues. CDR3 sequence (DNA): TGTGCCAGCTCACCAGGGACAGGGCGGGGAGAGACCCAGTACTTC. Protein: CASSPGTGRGETQYF. The full variable domain, with the rest looked up from reference TRBV18 and TRBJ2-5, is NAGVMQNPRHLVRRRGQEARLRCSPMKGHSHVYWYRQLPEEGLKFMVYLQKENIIDESGMPKERFSAEFPKEGPSILRIQQVVRGDSAAYFCASSPGTGRGETQYFGPGTRLLVL.

The chain links TRBV21-1 to TRBJ1-1; the table's D call of TRBD1 was not tested on the DNA. TRBV21-1 is shown as a pseudogene. This CDR3 has 15 residues. CDR3 sequence (DNA): TGTGCCAGCAGCAATGGTAAGGGGGATACAACTGAAGCTTTCTTT. Protein product: CASSNGKGDTTEAFF.

The V gene is TRBV9, the J gene TRBJ1-3; D might be TRBD1 (5 bases). Germline V lookup: CDR1 SGDLS, CDR2 YYNGEE. This CDR3 contains 15 residues. V lost 0 bases, J lost 9 bases, and 16 bases lay in between. CDR3: CASSVDRAPGSTIYF. The CDR3 coding sequence is TGTGCCAGCAGCGTAGACCGGGCCCCAGGGTCCACCATATATTTT. The whole variable domain, filled in from reference TRBV9 and TRBJ1-3, reads DSGVTQTPKHLITATGQRVTLRCSPRSGDLSVYWYQQSLDQGLQFLIQYYNGEERAKGNILERFSAQQFPDLHSELNLSSLELGDSALYFCASSVDRAPGSTIYFGEGSWLTVV.

This sequence joins TRBV4-1 and TRBJ2-3, with 8 bases lining up with TRBD2. The CDR3 is made up of 15 amino acids. Looked up from germline, CDR1 is MGHRA and CDR2 is YSYEKL. With V trimmed by 6 bases and J by 2 bases, 7 bases remained unmatched. The chain's CDR3 is CASRPSGPITDTQYF. The DNA for the CDR3 is TGCGCCAGCAGACCTAGCGGGCCTATCACAGATACGCAGTATTTT.

The CDR3 region is CASSLTANTEAFF. The CDR3 DNA reads TGTGCCAGCAGCTTGACAGCGAACACTGAAGCTTTCTTT. The V and J genes are TRBV7-9 and TRBJ1-1; TRBD1 might be the D (5 bases). With 3 bases removed from V and 1 base from J, the gap between germline ends came to 6 bases. In germline, CDR1 is SEHNR, CDR2 FQNEAQ (reference sequence). This CDR3 is 13 amino acids long.

The V gene is TRBV12-5, the J gene TRBJ2-1; 12 bases are shared with TRBD2. The trim removed 3 bases at V and 12 bases at J, leaving 6 bases unmatched. Per germline, CDR1 LGHNT and CDR2 FRNRAP. The CDR3 has 14 residues. Here the CDR3 DNA reads TGTGCTAGTGGTTTAGTACTAGCGGGGGGAGGGCAGTTCTTC. It yields the protein CASGLVLAGGGQFF.